This entry lists 30 T cell receptor beta chains sequenced from one sample in a study of beta chain features in type 1 diabetes listed by TCRdb under 2018. Library creation used the immunoSEQ multiplex PCR assay. All of the isolated RNA was reverse transcribed with the High Capacity cDNA Reverse Transcription Kit, so expressed TCRB transcripts were sequenced. TCRdb holds this immuneACCESS table with in-frame rearrangements only. Some clones are missing; in checked studies, unresolved V genes explain under half, and the rest has no known cause. The sample data list roughly 610,000 clones, and around a sixth of these were observed just once. The ten top clones hold about 0.097% of the sample. Input material: naive CD4+ T cells from blood. Read against the paper, the sample's cell subset or site label means: true naive CD4+ T cells. All receptors derive from a man younger than 35 in good health.

This rearrangement joins TRBV29-1 to TRBJ2-3; 8 nucleotides align to TRBD1. With V trimmed by 4 bases and J by 1 base, 7 bases remained unmatched. CDR1 and CDR2 from the germline V gene are SQVTM and ANQGSEA. This CDR3 has 15 amino acids. This CDR3 is CSVGSPGQGTDTQYF. CDR3 DNA: TGCAGCGTTGGGTCACCGGGACAGGGCACAGATACGCAGTATTTT.

This clone has just a few counts. This chain links TRBV7-9 with TRBJ2-1; 12 positions match TRBD2. This CDR3 has 18 residues. The J segment lost 4 bases and the V segment lost 2 bases, leaving 9 bases of the junction unmatched. CDR1 is SEHNR, CDR2 FQNEAQ, per germline (reference sequence). In DNA, the CDR3 is TGTGCCAGCAGCTTAAGCCAACTAGCGGGGGGTCTGTACAATGAGCAGTTCTTC. Protein: CASSLSQLAGGLYNEQFF.

As to this clone: One end of the junction is discordant with germline, which a read error may explain. The rearrangement joins TRBV10-3 to TRBJ1-1; maybe TRBD1 (5 bases). Germline V CDR1 and CDR2: ENHRY, SYGVKD. The CDR3 totals 14 residues. In DNA, the CDR3 is TGTGCCAGCAGTGATCCCTTGCGGGGGACTGAAGCTTTCTTT. It translates to CASSDPLRGTEAFF.

The chain carries TRBV27 and TRBJ2-7; D not resolved. The germline V and J ends were trimmed by 7 bases and 3 bases, with 10 bases remaining between them. This CDR3 contains 12 residues. Germline CDR1 is MNHEY and CDR2 is SMNVEV (reference sequence). The CDR3 here is CASNSMNYEQYF. In DNA form, the CDR3 reads TGTGCCAGCAACTCTATGAACTACGAGCAGTACTTC.

This chain links TRBV7-3 with TRBJ2-5, with TRBD1 matching 7 bases. Germline assignment: CDR1 SGHTA and CDR2 FQGTGA. With 5 bases clipped from V and 3 bases from J, the junction kept 3 bases outside the gene matches. This CDR3 comprises 13 residues. The CDR3 coding sequence is TGTGCCAGCAGCCGGGACAGCAAAGAGACCCAGTACTTC. It encodes CASSRDSKETQYF.

This clone has only a few counts. This chain connects TRBV5-1 to TRBJ2-1; TRBD2 aligns across 8 bases. CDR1 is SGHRS, CDR2 YFSETQ, per germline. The V and J ends lost 4 bases and 9 bases, in that order; junction bases with no gene match: 9. There are 14 residues in the CDR3. The CDR3 nucleotides read TGCGCCAGCAGCCCAGGCTTAGCGGGATTTGAGCAGTTCTTC. Amino acids: CASSPGLAGFEQFF.

This clone has a handful of counts. The chain couples TRBV4-2 to TRBJ1-1; no reliable D call. With 2 bases removed from V and 7 bases from J, the gap between germline ends came to 8 bases. The CDR3 is 12 amino acids. CDR1 LGHNA and CDR2 YNFKEQ come from the germline V gene. CDR3 nucleotides: TGTGCCAGCAGCCAAATCGAAGGTGAAGCTTTCTTT. It translates to CASSQIEGEAFF.

The V and J genes are TRBV7-9 and TRBJ2-5; D remains ambiguous. Trimming took off 4 bases at V and 0 bases at J, with 9 bases between the two ends. From germline, CDR1 is SEHNR and CDR2 FQNEAQ (reference sequence). This CDR3 contains 14 residues. CDR3: CASSSNVYQETQYF. In DNA, the CDR3 is TGTGCCAGCAGCTCAAATGTTTACCAAGAGACCCAGTACTTC.

The gene calls are TRBV9 and TRBJ2-2; 9 positions agree with TRBD1. V shed 3 bases, J shed 4 bases, and the junction held 1 base outside the gene matches. Germline V CDR1 and CDR2: SGDLS, YYNGEE. This CDR3 contains 14 residues. CDR3 nucleotide sequence: TGTGCCAGCAGCGGGGACAGGGTCACCGGGGAGCTGTTTTTT. Translated: CASSGDRVTGELFF.

This clone was seen more than once but under ten times. The chain uses TRBV25-1 and TRBJ1-6, with D unresolved. The CDR3 is 17 amino acids. Trimming shortened V by 8 bases and J by 9 bases, and 26 bases separated the two germline ends. Germline V gene sequence: CDR1 MGHDK, CDR2 SYGVNS. In DNA form, the CDR3 reads TGTGCCAGCCGCCCCCATGATTACTGGGATCTGTTTTCACCCCTCCACTTT. This encodes CASRPHDYWDLFSPLHF. The complete variable domain, with remaining parts taken from reference TRBV25-1 and TRBJ1-6, reads EADIYQTPRYLVIGTGKKITLECSQTMGHDKMYWYQQDPGMELHLIHYSYGVNSTEKGDLSSESTVSRIRTEHFPLTLESARPSHTSQYLCASRPHDYWDLFSPLHFGNGTRLTVT.

This clone appeared once. The chain couples TRBV6-5 to TRBJ1-1; no firm D call. Germline values: CDR1 MNHEY, CDR2 SVGAGI. V lost 0 bases to trimming and J lost 5 bases, with 7 bases between them. The CDR3 loop spans 13 amino acids. The CDR3 sequence: CASSYSVRTEAFF. CDR3 nucleotide sequence: TGTGCCAGCAGTTACTCGGTAAGGACTGAAGCTTTCTTT.

This chain joins TRBV7-3 and TRBJ2-7; tentative D call: TRBD2 (5 bases). V shed 8 bases and J shed 2 bases, with 10 bases lying between them. Germline V CDR1 and CDR2: SGHTA, FQGTGA. The CDR3 spans 12 residues. This CDR3 is CASGNGAYEQYF. In nucleotides, the CDR3 is TGTGCCAGCGGAAACGGGGCCTACGAGCAGTACTTC.

J is TRBJ2-5 and V is TRBV7-9; D is ambiguous. V lost 4 bases and J 0 bases, leaving 9 bases between the germline ends. The CDR3 extends over 14 amino acids. Per the germline V gene, CDR1 is SEHNR and CDR2 is FQNEAQ (reference sequence). CDR3 region: CASSYVGYQETQYF. CDR3 in DNA: TGTGCCAGCAGCTACGTGGGGTACCAAGAGACCCAGTACTTC.

The chain uses TRBV5-1 and TRBJ1-3; D is ambiguous. Germline-derived CDR1 and CDR2 are SGHRS and YFSETQ. The CDR3 length is 15 residues. The germline V and J ends were trimmed by 0 bases and 3 bases, with 10 bases remaining between them. Written as DNA, the CDR3 is TGCGCCAGCAGCTTGGAATTCCGGGGTGGAAACACCATATATTTT. This encodes CASSLEFRGGNTIYF.

This clone was seen only a few times. V is TRBV10-3 and J is TRBJ1-2, with TRBD1 matching over 9 bases. The J segment lost 2 bases and the V segment lost 4 bases, leaving 8 bases of the junction unmatched. The germline V gene has CDR1 ENHRY and CDR2 SYGVKD. The CDR3 has 16 residues. The CDR3 reads CAISAGQGLENYGYTF. In nucleotides, the CDR3 is TGTGCCATCAGTGCGGGACAGGGATTGGAAAACTATGGCTACACCTTC.

CDR3 region: CASRRNTEAFF. The CDR3 nucleotides are TGTGCCTCTCGACGGAACACTGAAGCTTTCTTT. The chain links TRBV30 to TRBJ1-1; D gene ambiguous. This CDR3 spans 11 amino acids. Deletions cut 7 bases from V and 1 base from J, with 7 bases between. Germline V gives CDR1 GTSNPN, CDR2 SVGIG (reference sequence). The full variable domain, rest sourced from reference TRBV30 and TRBJ1-1, is SQTIHQWPATLVQPVGSPLSLECTVEGTSNPNLYWYRQAAGRGLQLLFYSVGIGQISSEVPQNLSASRPQDRQFILSSKKLLLSDSGFYLCASRRNTEAFFGQGTRLTVV.

This clone was recorded a few times. The chain links TRBV7-3 to TRBJ1-1; weak D call: TRBD1 (6 bases). CDR3 size: 14 residues. Per germline, CDR1 SGHTA and CDR2 FQGTGA. Trimming cost V 2 bases and J 4 bases, with 11 bases left between them. CDR3 protein: CASSLGRGGTEAFF. CDR3 nucleotides: TGTGCCAGCAGCTTAGGCAGGGGAGGCACTGAAGCTTTCTTT.

V gene TRBV10-3 combines with J gene TRBJ2-5; TRBD2 aligns across 9 bases. The CDR3 has 18 amino acids. Germline CDR1 is ENHRY and CDR2 is SYGVKD. Trimming took 3 bases from V and 4 from J; bases not matched to a gene: 15. The CDR3 nucleotides are TGTGCCATCAGTGACGGCTCCCCTAGGGGCGGGAGGGCAGAGACCCAGTACTTC. This encodes CAISDGSPRGGRAETQYF.

There are a few counts of this clone. This rearrangement joins TRBV9 to TRBJ2-3; D uncertain. The CDR3 length is 15 residues. V was clipped by 4 bases and J by 3 bases, with 15 bases between them. Germline V gene data show CDR1 as SGDLS and CDR2 as YYNGEE. CDR3 in DNA: TGTGCCAGCAGCTCCCAGAGGCGATTAACAGATACGCAGTATTTT. Its protein is CASSSQRRLTDTQYF.

The chain recombines TRBV28 with TRBJ1-1, with D possibly TRBD1 on 6 matching bases. Per germline, CDR1 MDHEN and CDR2 SYDVKM. V lost 11 bases and J lost 0, with 13 bases in between. This CDR3 region has 13 residues. This chain's CDR3 is CAGKGDLNTEAFF. DNA for the CDR3: TGTGCCGGGAAGGGGGACCTGAACACTGAAGCTTTCTTT.

There are a few counts of this clone. The chain uses TRBV2 and TRBJ2-1; no reliable D call. Deletions cut 7 bases from V and 9 bases from J, with 13 bases between. The CDR3 runs to 12 residues. Per the germline V gene, CDR1 is SNHLY and CDR2 is FYNNEI. This chain's CDR3 is CASMKDTIEQFF. CDR3 nucleotide sequence: TGTGCCAGCATGAAAGACACAATTGAGCAGTTCTTC. Full variable domain (rest looked up from reference TRBV2 and TRBJ2-1): EPEVTQTPSHQVTQMGQEVILRCVPISNHLYFYWYRQILGQKVEFLVSFYNNEISEKSEIFDDQFSVERPDGSNFTLKIRSTKLEDSAMYFCASMKDTIEQFFGPGTRLTVL.

The sample holds a few counts of this clone. V is TRBV21-1 and J is TRBJ2-7. TRBV21-1 is a pseudogene. The CDR3 is made up of 14 amino acids. The CDR3 DNA reads as TGTGCCAGCAGCAAACGGGGCCAGTGGTACGAGCAGTACTTC. Its protein is CASSKRGQWYEQYF.

The CDR3: CSVEARDRGREQYF. In DNA form, the CDR3 reads TGCAGCGTTGAAGCCCGGGACAGGGGGCGTGAGCAGTACTTC. The genes are TRBV29-1 and TRBJ2-7; TRBD1 aligns across 12 bases. The CDR3 covers 14 residues. In germline, CDR1 is SQVTM, CDR2 ANQGSEA. V shed 1 base, J shed 7 bases, and the junction held 5 bases outside the gene matches.

The chain is built from TRBV7-9 and TRBJ2-2; the match to TRBD2 covers 13 bases. The germline CDR1 and CDR2 sequences are SEHNR and FQNEAQ (reference sequence). This CDR3 is 17 amino acids long. The junction had 4 bases not matched to a gene; V was cut back by 4 bases and J by 2 bases. The CDR3 spells CASSSGLAGPNTGELFF. The CDR3, as DNA: TGTGCCAGCAGCTCGGGACTAGCGGGACCTAACACCGGGGAGCTGTTTTTT.

The CDR3 protein is CASIPNSGPYNEQFF. CDR3 in DNA: TGTGCCAGCATCCCAAATAGCGGGCCCTACAATGAGCAGTTCTTC. This rearrangement joins TRBV7-9 to TRBJ2-1; 7 bases fit TRBD2. The germline gives CDR1 SEHNR, CDR2 FQNEAQ (reference sequence). Trimming removed 7 bases from V and 2 bases from J; junction bases left unmatched: 8. This CDR3 has 15 amino acids.

This clone was seen a few times. The sample contains more than one DNA sequence encoding this CDR3. This CDR3 reads CASSLQGNQPQHF. As DNA, the CDR3 is TGTGCCAGCAGCTTACAAGGAAATCAGCCCCAGCATTTT. J is TRBJ1-5 and V is TRBV7-6; D uncertain. CDR3 length: 13 residues. Germline assignment: CDR1 SGHVS and CDR2 FNYEAQ. Trimming removed 2 bases at V and 4 bases at J, with 6 bases between.

This clone was detected a few times. This chain joins TRBV28 and TRBJ2-7; 8 bases are a match to TRBD1. This CDR3 is built from 15 residues. The germline gives CDR1 MDHEN, CDR2 SYDVKM. The J segment lost 0 bases and the V segment lost 7 bases, leaving 8 bases of the junction unmatched. This CDR3 is CASIPKGQGSYEQYF. The CDR3 bases are TGTGCCAGCATCCCTAAAGGACAGGGCTCCTACGAGCAGTACTTC. The variable domain in full, with the rest retrieved from reference TRBV28 and TRBJ2-7, is DVKVTQSSRYLVKRTGEKVFLECVQDMDHENMFWYRQDPGLGLRLIYFSYDVKMKEKGDIPEGYSVSREKKERFSLILESASTNQTSMYLCASIPKGQGSYEQYFGPGTRLTVT.

There are a few counts of this clone. V and J are TRBV7-2 and TRBJ2-1; a possible D gene is TRBD2 (6 bases). Germline V gene data show CDR1 as SGHTA and CDR2 as FQGNSA. The CDR3 sequence is 16 residues long. With 7 bases removed from V and 1 base from J, the gap between germline ends came to 17 bases. CDR3 DNA: TGTGCCAGCATGATGGTAGCGGTAGGTTCCTACAATGAGCAGTTCTTC. This encodes CASMMVAVGSYNEQFF.

The chain is built from TRBV4-3 and TRBJ1-5; D is unclear. V was pared by 0 bases and J by 7 bases, with 7 bases between. Germline V gene lookup returns CDR1 LGHNA and CDR2 YSLEER. This CDR3 contains 13 residues. The CDR3 here is CASSQEAAQPQHF. CDR3 nucleotides: TGCGCCAGCAGCCAAGAAGCAGCACAGCCCCAGCATTTT.

There are a few counts of this clone. CDR3 DNA: TGTGCCAGCAGCTTATCGGGGGGAAGCAACTATGGCTACACCTTC. Its protein product is CASSLSGGSNYGYTF. This rearrangement joins TRBV7-9 to TRBJ1-2; D might be TRBD1 (5 bases). Germline V CDR1 and CDR2: SEHNR, FQNEAQ (reference sequence). V was shortened by 2 bases and J by 2 bases, with 12 bases between the two germline ends. The length of the CDR3 is 15 residues.